Each of the 29 T cell receptor beta chains below was sequenced from the same sample in a study of shared clonotypes between healthy human individuals. Assay used: immunoSEQ multiplex PCR; TCRdb lists only in-frame clones, some missing. This sample has under 2.5 million clones, with around 92% found just once. The sequencing input was naive CD4+ T cells from PBMCs. The sample's subset: CD45RA+ positively selected. Receptor source: a man aged 18 to 30 in good health. Some clones in this sample may be carry-over from other donors' samples.

The chain links TRBV6-1 to TRBJ2-4, with D unresolved. Germline V gene sequence: CDR1 MNHNS, CDR2 SASEGT. CDR3 length equals 13 residues. The ends were cut back, 7 bases at V and 0 bases at J, with 7 bases in the middle. The CDR3 DNA follows: TGTGCCAGCATACCCATAGCCAAAAACATTCAGTACTTC. Residues: CASIPIAKNIQYF.

V is TRBV28 and J is TRBJ2-6, with D possibly being TRBD1 (6 bases). V lost 6 bases and J 2 bases, leaving 17 bases between the germline ends. The length of the CDR3 is 17 residues. Germline CDR1 MDHEN, CDR2 SYDVKM. In nucleotides, the CDR3 is TGTGCCAGCAGACCTAGGGGGTATTATGCTGGGGCCAACGTCCTGACTTTC. Amino acids: CASRPRGYYAGANVLTF.

This sequence joins TRBV7-2 and TRBJ1-5, with D tentatively TRBD1 (6 bases). The germline CDR1 and CDR2 sequences are SGHTA and FQGNSA. V was shortened by 5 bases and J by 4 bases, with 15 bases between the two germline ends. This CDR3 is 15 amino acids long. CDR3 nucleotides: TGTGCCAGCAGCCCACTCCACAGGGAAAATCAGCCCCAGCATTTT. Translation: CASSPLHRENQPQHF.

The rearrangement uses TRBV28 and TRBJ1-5; tentatively, D is TRBD1 (6 bases). This CDR3 spans 17 amino acids. The V end was cut by 3 bases, the J end by 3 bases, with 18 bases between. Per germline, CDR1 MDHEN and CDR2 SYDVKM. The CDR3 nucleotides are TGTGCCAGCAGTTTGGTCGACTTTCAGGGGTCCAATCAGCCCCAGCATTTT. Amino acid sequence: CASSLVDFQGSNQPQHF.

This chain connects TRBV10-1 to TRBJ2-1; no clear D. The V end lost 2 bases, the J end lost 8 bases, and 4 bases lay between the germline ends. The CDR3 extends over 11 amino acids. Germline CDR1 is WNHNN and CDR2 is SYGVQD (reference sequence). The CDR3 bases are TGCGCCAGCAGTGAGAATGATGAGCAGTTCTTC. Its protein is CASSENDEQFF.

The rearrangement links TRBV19 to TRBJ1-5; no definite D call. The CDR3 totals 15 residues. Trimming took 3 bases from V and 2 from J, leaving 11 bases between them. CDR1 is LNHDA and CDR2 is SQIVND in the germline V gene (reference sequence). CDR3 nucleotide sequence: TGTGCCAGTAGTATGCCCGGGTTTGGCAATCAGCCCCAGCATTTT. Its translation is CASSMPGFGNQPQHF.

On this clone: Additional DNA sequences in this sample encode the identical CDR3. The DNA for the CDR3 is TGCGCCAGCAGCTTGTCACCGGGAAACACCATATATTTT. It translates to CASSLSPGNTIYF. V and J are TRBV5-1 and TRBJ1-3; D call uncertain. CDR1 is SGHRS, CDR2 YFSETQ, per germline. The CDR3 has 13 residues. V gave up 1 base and J gave up 4 bases, with 6 bases separating them.

The chain links TRBV5-1 to TRBJ2-1; D assignment may be TRBD1 or TRBD2 (5 bases each). Germline CDR1 and CDR2: SGHRS and YFSETQ. CDR3 length: 13 amino acids. Trimming took 4 bases from V and 8 from J, leaving 13 bases between them. CDR3 sequence: CASSPGPTDEQFF. The DNA of the CDR3 is TGCGCCAGCAGCCCGGGACCCACCGATGAGCAGTTCTTC.

The chain carries TRBV10-3 and TRBJ1-5, with a possible D match to TRBD1 (5 bases). V was clipped by 8 bases and J by 7 bases, with 12 bases between them. There are 12 residues in the CDR3. The V gene's germline CDR1 is ENHRY and CDR2 SYGVKD. DNA for the CDR3: TGTGCCATCGCAGGGCTTGGACAGCCCCAGCATTTT. This codes for CAIAGLGQPQHF.

The chain links TRBV30 to TRBJ1-1, with TRBD1 as a possible D gene (5 bases). CDR1 GTSNPN and CDR2 SVGIG come from the germline V gene (reference sequence). The CDR3 contains 16 residues. Trimming removed 0 bases at V and 0 bases at J, with 14 bases between. The CDR3 loop reads CAWSVRAGSVNTEAFF. The DNA for the CDR3 is TGTGCCTGGAGTGTACGGGCAGGGTCAGTGAACACTGAAGCTTTCTTT.

This chain connects TRBV4-3 to TRBJ1-4; no clear D gene. The CDR3 has 13 amino acids. CDR1 LGHNA and CDR2 YSLEER come from the germline V gene. Trimming removed 0 bases from V and 8 bases from J, with 7 bases in between. The chain's CDR3 is CASSQDLWEKLFF. CDR3 DNA sequence: TGCGCCAGCAGCCAAGACTTGTGGGAAAAACTGTTTTTT.

The chain carries TRBV7-8 and TRBJ2-5; D not certain. The DNA matches TRBJ2-7 better at its end, which makes the J call doubtful. Germline V gives CDR1 SGHVS, CDR2 FQNEAQ. The length of the CDR3 is 13 residues. CDR3 coding DNA: TGTGCCAGCAGCTTGTCTCCAACCTACGAGCAGTACTTC. It encodes CASSLSPTYEQYF.

The chain recombines TRBV6-5 with TRBJ1-6, with D hard to call. V was pared by 2 bases and J by 5 bases, with 7 bases between. Per the germline V gene, CDR1 is MNHEY and CDR2 is SVGAGI. The CDR3 has 14 amino acids. The CDR3 nucleotides read TGTGCCAGCAGTTACGTCAAGAATAATTCACCCCTCCACTTT. Amino acids: CASSYVKNNSPLHF.

Worth noting for this clone: The identical CDR3 is also encoded by other nucleotide sequences in the sample. The chain employs TRBV10-3 and TRBJ2-1; D not certain. The CDR3 spans 14 residues. CDR1 and CDR2 (germline): ENHRY, SYGVKD. V was trimmed by 0 bases and J by 3 bases, leaving 6 bases between them. CDR3 region: CAISESSYYNEQFF. Here the CDR3 DNA reads TGTGCCATCAGTGAGTCCTCTTACTACAATGAGCAGTTCTTC.

This rearrangement joins TRBV29-1 to TRBJ2-5; D might be TRBD1 (6 bases). This CDR3 comprises 11 residues. Trimming left V 5 bases short and J 5 bases short, with 9 bases between. CDR1 and CDR2 from the germline V gene are SQVTM and ANQGSEA. The CDR3 DNA reads as TGCAGCGTTCAGGGGCAGGAGACCCAGTACTTC. Protein: CSVQGQETQYF.

This CDR3 reads CASSGTTFFSYNEQFF. CDR3 sequence (DNA): TGTGCCAGCAGCGGGACTACCTTCTTCTCCTACAATGAGCAGTTCTTC. This chain connects TRBV28 to TRBJ2-1; 7 bases match TRBD2. Germline-derived CDR1 and CDR2 are MDHEN and SYDVKM. The J segment lost 0 bases and the V segment lost 6 bases, leaving 8 bases of the junction unmatched. The CDR3 contains 16 residues. The full variable domain, its missing parts supplied by reference TRBV28 and TRBJ2-1, is DVKVTQSSRYLVKRTGEKVFLECVQDMDHENMFWYRQDPGLGLRLIYFSYDVKMKEKGDIPEGYSVSREKKERFSLILESASTNQTSMYLCASSGTTFFSYNEQFFGPGTRLTVL.

The chain recombines TRBV28 with TRBJ2-2; D is undetermined. Deletions cut 3 bases from V and 4 bases from J, with 18 bases between. The length of the CDR3 is 17 residues. Germline V gene sequence: CDR1 MDHEN, CDR2 SYDVKM. The CDR3 here is CASSFSFKGIGTGELFF. The CDR3, as DNA: TGTGCCAGCAGTTTTAGTTTTAAGGGAATAGGCACCGGGGAGCTGTTTTTT.

This rearrangement joins TRBV7-2 to TRBJ2-1, with 7 positions matching TRBD1. In germline, CDR1 is SGHTA, CDR2 FQGNSA. The CDR3 is 15 amino acids. V shed 5 bases, J shed 4 bases, and the junction held 8 bases outside the gene matches. CDR3 nucleotides: TGTGCCAGCAGCCCGGACAGGCGGATTTACAATGAGCAGTTCTTC. This codes for CASSPDRRIYNEQFF.

V gene TRBV11-2 combines with J gene TRBJ2-7; 10 bases align to TRBD1. J gave up 9 bases and V 3 bases, and 11 bases lay outside the gene matches. This CDR3 is built from 15 residues. Germline assignment: CDR1 SGHAT and CDR2 FQNNGV. The CDR3 nucleotides are TGTGCCAGCAGCTTTTTAGGGACAGGGGAAGGTGGGCAGTACTTC. The encoded protein is CASSFLGTGEGGQYF.

V usage is TRBV29-1 and J usage is TRBJ1-1; possible D gene TRBD1, 5 bases. V was trimmed by 2 bases and J by 5 bases, leaving 15 bases between them. The CDR3 consists of 14 residues. Germline V lookup: CDR1 SQVTM, CDR2 ANQGSEA. CDR3 nucleotides: TGCAGCGTTGAACCCCGAAGGGGCGGGACTGAAGCTTTCTTT. Translation gives CSVEPRRGGTEAFF.

The chain recombines TRBV7-6 with TRBJ2-2; D is perhaps TRBD2 (6 bases). V lost 1 base, J lost 8 bases, and 23 bases lay in between. Germline values: CDR1 SGHVS, CDR2 FNYEAQ. CDR3 size: 18 residues. This CDR3 reads CASSLVVIGGNRRGELFF. The CDR3 bases are TGTGCCAGCAGCTTAGTTGTTATTGGGGGGAACCGTCGTGGGGAGCTGTTTTTT. The entire variable domain, with the rest obtained from reference TRBV7-6 and TRBJ2-2, is as follows: GAGVSQSPRYKVTKRGQDVALRCDPISGHVSLYWYRQALGQGPEFLTYFNYEAQQDKSGLPNDRFSAERPEGSISTLTIQRTEQRDSAMYRCASSLVVIGGNRRGELFFGEGSRLTVL.

The chain couples TRBV5-1 to TRBJ2-7, with D unclear. Looked up from germline, CDR1 is SGHRS and CDR2 is YFSETQ. Trimming took 0 bases from V and 3 from J, leaving 10 bases between them. The CDR3 has 14 residues. The DNA of the CDR3 is TGCGCCAGCAGCTTGGATGAAGAGCGCTACGAGCAGTACTTC. This translates into CASSLDEERYEQYF.

The chain carries TRBV29-1 and TRBJ2-1; a weak D match, TRBD2 (6 bases). V was shortened by 7 bases and J by 4 bases, with 17 bases between the two germline ends. CDR3 size: 14 residues. From germline, CDR1 is SQVTM and CDR2 ANQGSEA. In DNA, the CDR3 is TGCAGCGCGAGCGGGTTGGAAATTTACAATGAGCAGTTCTTC. Its translation: CSASGLEIYNEQFF.

The chain recombines TRBV7-8 with TRBJ1-2; D is possibly TRBD1 (6 bases). This CDR3 contains 15 residues. The V gene's germline CDR1 is SGHVS and CDR2 FQNEAQ. Trimming cost V 0 bases and J 6 bases, with 14 bases left between them. CDR3 DNA: TGTGCCAGCAGCTTAGCGCTAGGCAGGGGTAATGGCTACACCTTC. Translating gives CASSLALGRGNGYTF.

V gene TRBV10-3 combines with J gene TRBJ2-1, with TRBD2 matching over 8 bases. This CDR3 spans 15 amino acids. Germline CDR1 ENHRY, CDR2 SYGVKD. J gave up 5 bases and V 6 bases, and 9 bases lay outside the gene matches. For the CDR3, the DNA is TGTGCCATCAGGGTCACTAGCGGTCCCAACAATGAGCAGTTCTTC. Translation: CAIRVTSGPNNEQFF.

V usage is TRBV5-1 and J usage is TRBJ2-2; D perhaps matches TRBD2 (6 bases). CDR1 is SGHRS and CDR2 is YFSETQ in the germline V gene. Trimming took off 4 bases at V and 1 base at J, with 17 bases between the two ends. The CDR3 has 17 residues. The CDR3 DNA follows: TGCGCCAGCAGCCGAACGGAAGGGCGGGGGAACACCGGGGAGCTGTTTTTT. Protein product: CASSRTEGRGNTGELFF.

This clone occurred once. Other DNA sequences within the sample encode an identical CDR3. The rearrangement uses TRBV5-1 and TRBJ2-3, with 7 nucleotides matching TRBD2. The J segment lost 1 base and the V segment lost 3 bases, leaving 2 bases of the junction unmatched. CDR1 SGHRS and CDR2 YFSETQ come from the germline V gene. The length of the CDR3 is 14 residues. DNA of the CDR3: TGCGCCAGCAGCTCGGGAGGAGGCACAGATACGCAGTATTTT. As protein: CASSSGGGTDTQYF.

The rearrangement uses TRBV6-5 and TRBJ2-1, with a tentative D call TRBD2 (6 bases). Trimming left V 2 bases short and J 5 bases short, with 10 bases between. Per the germline V gene, CDR1 is MNHEY and CDR2 is SVGAGI. The CDR3 covers 14 residues. In DNA form, the CDR3 reads TGTGCCAGCAGTTACCAGGGACTCAACAATGAGCAGTTCTTC. Its protein product is CASSYQGLNNEQFF.

The chain couples TRBV25-1 to TRBJ2-2; possibly TRBD1 or TRBD2 for D (5 bases each). Trimming left V 7 bases short and J 4 bases short, with 13 bases between. Germline CDR1 reads MGHDK; CDR2 reads SYGVNS. The length of the CDR3 is 14 residues. The CDR3 DNA reads as TGTGCCAGCAAAGGGACGGAAATCACCGGGGAGCTGTTTTTT. It translates to CASKGTEITGELFF.